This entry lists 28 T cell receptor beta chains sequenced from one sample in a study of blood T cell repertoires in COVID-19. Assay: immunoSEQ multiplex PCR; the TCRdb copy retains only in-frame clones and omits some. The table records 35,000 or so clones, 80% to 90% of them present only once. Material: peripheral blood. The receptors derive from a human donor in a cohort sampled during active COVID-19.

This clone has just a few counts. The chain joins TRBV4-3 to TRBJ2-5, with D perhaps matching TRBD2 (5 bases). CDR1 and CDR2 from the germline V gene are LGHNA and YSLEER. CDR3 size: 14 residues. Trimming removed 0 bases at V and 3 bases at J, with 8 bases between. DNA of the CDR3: TGCGCCAGCAGCCAAGATACCGGGAAAGAGACCCAGTACTTC. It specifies CASSQDTGKETQYF.

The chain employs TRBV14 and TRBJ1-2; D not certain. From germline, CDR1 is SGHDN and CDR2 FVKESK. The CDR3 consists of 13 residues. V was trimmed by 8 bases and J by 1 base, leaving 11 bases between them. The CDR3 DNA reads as TGTGCCAGCGACTCCGTGGGTAACTATGGCTACACCTTC. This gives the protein CASDSVGNYGYTF.

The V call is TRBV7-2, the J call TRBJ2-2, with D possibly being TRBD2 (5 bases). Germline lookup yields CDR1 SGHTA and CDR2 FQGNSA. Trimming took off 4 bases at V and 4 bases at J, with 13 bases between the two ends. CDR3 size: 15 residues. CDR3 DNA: TGTGCCAGCAGCTCTCCCGAGGGTATCACCGGGGAGCTGTTTTTT. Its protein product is CASSSPEGITGELFF.

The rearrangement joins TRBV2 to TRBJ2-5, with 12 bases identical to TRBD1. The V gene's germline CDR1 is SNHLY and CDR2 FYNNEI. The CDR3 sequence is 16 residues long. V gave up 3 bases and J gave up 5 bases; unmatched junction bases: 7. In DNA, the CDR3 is TGTGCCAGCAGTGACCCCCGGGACAGGGGGCTGGAGACCCAGTACTTC. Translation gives CASSDPRDRGLETQYF.

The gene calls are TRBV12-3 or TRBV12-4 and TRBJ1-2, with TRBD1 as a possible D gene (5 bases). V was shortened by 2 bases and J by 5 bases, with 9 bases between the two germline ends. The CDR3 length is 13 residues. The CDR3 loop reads CASSLRRGYGYTF. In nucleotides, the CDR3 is TGTGCCAGCAGTTTAAGGAGGGGTTATGGCTACACCTTC.

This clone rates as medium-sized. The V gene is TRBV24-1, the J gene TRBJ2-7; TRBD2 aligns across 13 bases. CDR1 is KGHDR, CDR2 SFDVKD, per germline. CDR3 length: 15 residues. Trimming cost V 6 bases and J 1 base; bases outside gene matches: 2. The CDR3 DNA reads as TGTGCCACCAGTTCGGGACTAGCGGGATCCTACGAGCAGTACTTC. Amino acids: CATSSGLAGSYEQYF.

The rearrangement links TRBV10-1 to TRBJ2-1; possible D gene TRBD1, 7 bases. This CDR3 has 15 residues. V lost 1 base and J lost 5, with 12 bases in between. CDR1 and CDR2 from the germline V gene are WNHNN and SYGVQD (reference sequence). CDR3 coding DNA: TGCGCCAGCAGTGAGTGGAGGGGGCAGAACAATGAGCAGTTCTTC. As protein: CASSEWRGQNNEQFF.

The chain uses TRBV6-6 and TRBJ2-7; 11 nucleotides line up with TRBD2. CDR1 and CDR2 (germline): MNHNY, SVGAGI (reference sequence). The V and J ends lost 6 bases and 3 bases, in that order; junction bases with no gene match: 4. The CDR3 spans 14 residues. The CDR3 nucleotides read TGTGCCAGCAGCGCCGGGACTAGCGGCTACGAGCAGTACTTC. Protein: CASSAGTSGYEQYF.

The CDR3 DNA reads as TGCGCCAGCAGCCATCCCGGACTACGGGGGGAGACCCAGTACTTC. Residues: CASSHPGLRGETQYF. The chain couples TRBV4-1 to TRBJ2-5, with D tentatively TRBD2 (6 bases). Germline values: CDR1 MGHRA, CDR2 YSYEKL. Deletions cut 3 bases from V and 5 bases from J, with 16 bases between. This CDR3 region has 15 residues.

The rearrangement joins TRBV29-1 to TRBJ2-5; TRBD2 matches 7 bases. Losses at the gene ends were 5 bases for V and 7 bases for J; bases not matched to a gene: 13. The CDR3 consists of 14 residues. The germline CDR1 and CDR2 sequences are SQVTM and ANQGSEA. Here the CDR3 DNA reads TGCAGCGTTCCCGGGGGAGCGAGCGGGACGACCCAGTACTTC. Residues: CSVPGGASGTTQYF.

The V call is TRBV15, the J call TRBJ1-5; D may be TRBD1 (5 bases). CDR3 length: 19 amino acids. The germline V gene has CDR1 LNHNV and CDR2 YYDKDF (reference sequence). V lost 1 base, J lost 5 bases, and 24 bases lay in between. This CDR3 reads CATSRVVGRGLIGDQPQHF. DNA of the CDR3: TGTGCCACCAGCAGAGTCGTCGGAAGGGGATTAATCGGCGATCAGCCCCAGCATTTT.

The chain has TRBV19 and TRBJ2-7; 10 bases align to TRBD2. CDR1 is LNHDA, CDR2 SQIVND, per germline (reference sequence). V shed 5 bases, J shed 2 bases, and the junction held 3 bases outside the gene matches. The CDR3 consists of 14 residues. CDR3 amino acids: CASSPLAGAYEQYF. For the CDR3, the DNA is TGTGCCAGTAGTCCCCTAGCGGGAGCCTACGAGCAGTACTTC. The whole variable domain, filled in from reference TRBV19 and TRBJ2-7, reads DGGITQSPKYLFRKEGQNVTLSCEQNLNHDAMYWYRQDPGQGLRLIYYSQIVNDFQKGDIAEGYSVSREKKESFPLTVTSAQKNPTAFYLCASSPLAGAYEQYFGPGTRLTVT.

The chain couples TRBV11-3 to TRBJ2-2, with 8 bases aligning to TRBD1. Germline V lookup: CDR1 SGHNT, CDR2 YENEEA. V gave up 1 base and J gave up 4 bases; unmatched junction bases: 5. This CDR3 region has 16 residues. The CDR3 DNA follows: TGTGCCAGCAGCTTAGGGGTGACAGGGGTCACCGGGGAGCTGTTTTTT. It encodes CASSLGVTGVTGELFF.

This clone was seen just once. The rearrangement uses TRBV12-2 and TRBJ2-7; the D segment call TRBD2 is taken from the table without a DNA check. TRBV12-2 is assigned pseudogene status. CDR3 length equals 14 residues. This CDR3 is CASRFKRGSYEQYF. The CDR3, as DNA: TGTGCAAGTCGCTTCAAGCGGGGCTCCTACGAGCAGTACTTC.

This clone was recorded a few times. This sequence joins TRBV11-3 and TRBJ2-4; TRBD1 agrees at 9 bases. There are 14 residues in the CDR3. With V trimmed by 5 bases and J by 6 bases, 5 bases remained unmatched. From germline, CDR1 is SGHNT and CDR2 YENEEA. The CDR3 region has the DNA TGTGCCAGCAGCCACCGGGACAGGGCAAACATTCAGTACTTC. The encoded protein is CASSHRDRANIQYF.

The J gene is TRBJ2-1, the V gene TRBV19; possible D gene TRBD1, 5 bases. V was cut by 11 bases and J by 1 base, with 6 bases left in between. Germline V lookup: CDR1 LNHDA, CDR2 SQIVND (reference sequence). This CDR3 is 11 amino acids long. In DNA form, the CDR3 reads TGTGCCGCAGGGTCCTACAATGAGCAGTTCTTC. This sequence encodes CAAGSYNEQFF.

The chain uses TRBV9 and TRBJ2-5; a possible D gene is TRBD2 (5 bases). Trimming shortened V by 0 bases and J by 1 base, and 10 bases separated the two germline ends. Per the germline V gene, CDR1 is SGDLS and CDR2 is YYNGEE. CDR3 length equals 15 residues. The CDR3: CASSVADLAQETQYF. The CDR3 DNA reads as TGTGCCAGCAGCGTAGCTGACCTAGCCCAAGAGACCCAGTACTTC.

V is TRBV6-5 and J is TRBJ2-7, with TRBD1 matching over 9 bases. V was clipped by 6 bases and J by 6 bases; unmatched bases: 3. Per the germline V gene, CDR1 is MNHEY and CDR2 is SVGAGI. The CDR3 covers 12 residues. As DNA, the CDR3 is TGTGCCAGCAGAGAGACAGGGGGCGAGCAGTACTTC. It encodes CASRETGGEQYF.

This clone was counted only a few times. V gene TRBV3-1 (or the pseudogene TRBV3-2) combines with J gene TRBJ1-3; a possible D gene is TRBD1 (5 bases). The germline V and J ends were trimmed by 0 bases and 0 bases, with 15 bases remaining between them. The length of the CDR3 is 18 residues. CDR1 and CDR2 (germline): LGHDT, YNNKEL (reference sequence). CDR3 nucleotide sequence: TGTGCCAGCAGCCAAGATGGAATCAGGGCCACCTCTGGAAACACCATATATTTT. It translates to CASSQDGIRATSGNTIYF.

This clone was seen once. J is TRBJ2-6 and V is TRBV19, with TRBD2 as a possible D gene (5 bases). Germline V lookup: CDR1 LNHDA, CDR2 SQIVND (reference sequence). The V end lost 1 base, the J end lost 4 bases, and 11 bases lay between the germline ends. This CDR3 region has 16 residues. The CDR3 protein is CASSIGGGLGANVLTF. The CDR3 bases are TGTGCCAGTAGTATAGGTGGCGGACTCGGGGCCAACGTCCTGACTTTC.

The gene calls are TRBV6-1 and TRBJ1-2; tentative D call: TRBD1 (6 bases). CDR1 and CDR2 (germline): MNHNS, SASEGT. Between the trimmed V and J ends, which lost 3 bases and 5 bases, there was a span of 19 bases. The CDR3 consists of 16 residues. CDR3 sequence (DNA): TGTGCCAGCAGTGATACCCGGGCAGGGGTCGTTTATGGCTACACCTTC. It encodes CASSDTRAGVVYGYTF.

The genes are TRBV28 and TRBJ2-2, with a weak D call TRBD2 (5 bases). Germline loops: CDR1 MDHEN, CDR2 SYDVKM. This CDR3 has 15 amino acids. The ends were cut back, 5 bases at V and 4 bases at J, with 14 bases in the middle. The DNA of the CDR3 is TGTGCCAGCAGTCCGCCCGGACTTTCCACCGGGGAGCTGTTTTTT. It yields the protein CASSPPGLSTGELFF.

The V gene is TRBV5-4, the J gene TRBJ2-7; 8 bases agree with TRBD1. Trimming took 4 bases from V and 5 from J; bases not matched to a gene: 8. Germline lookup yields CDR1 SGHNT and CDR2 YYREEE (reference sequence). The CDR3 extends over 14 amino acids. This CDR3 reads CASSPGQGGNEQYF. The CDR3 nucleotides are TGTGCCAGCAGCCCAGGACAGGGTGGAAACGAGCAGTACTTC. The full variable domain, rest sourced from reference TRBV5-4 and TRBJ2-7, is ETGVTQSPTHLIKTRGQQVTLRCSSQSGHNTVSWYQQALGQGPQFIFQYYREEENGRGNFPPRFSGLQFPNYSSELNVNALELDDSALYLCASSPGQGGNEQYFGPGTRLTVT.

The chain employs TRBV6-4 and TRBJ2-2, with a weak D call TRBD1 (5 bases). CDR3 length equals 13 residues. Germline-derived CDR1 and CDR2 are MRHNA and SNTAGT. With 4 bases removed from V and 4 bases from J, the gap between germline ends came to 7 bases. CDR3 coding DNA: TGTGCCAGCAGTGTCAGGGCCACCGGGGAGCTGTTTTTT. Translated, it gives CASSVRATGELFF.

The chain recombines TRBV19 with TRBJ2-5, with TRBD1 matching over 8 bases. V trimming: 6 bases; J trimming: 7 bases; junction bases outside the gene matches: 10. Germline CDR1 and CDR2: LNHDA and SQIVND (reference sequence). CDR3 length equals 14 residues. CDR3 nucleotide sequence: TGTGCCAGTAGGGCACAGGGGGAGGTTCGGACCCAGTACTTC. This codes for CASRAQGEVRTQYF.

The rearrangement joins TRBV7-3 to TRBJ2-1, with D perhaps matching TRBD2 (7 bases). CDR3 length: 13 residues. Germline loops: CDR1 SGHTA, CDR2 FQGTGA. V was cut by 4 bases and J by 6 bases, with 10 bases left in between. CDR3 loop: CASSSAGANEQFF. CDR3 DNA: TGTGCCAGCAGCTCGGCGGGGGCCAATGAGCAGTTCTTC.

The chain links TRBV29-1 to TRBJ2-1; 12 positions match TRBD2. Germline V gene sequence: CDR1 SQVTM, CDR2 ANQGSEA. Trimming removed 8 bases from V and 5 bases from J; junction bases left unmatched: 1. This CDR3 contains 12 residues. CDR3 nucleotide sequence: TGCAGCCGGACTAGCGGGAACAATGAGCAGTTCTTC. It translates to CSRTSGNNEQFF.

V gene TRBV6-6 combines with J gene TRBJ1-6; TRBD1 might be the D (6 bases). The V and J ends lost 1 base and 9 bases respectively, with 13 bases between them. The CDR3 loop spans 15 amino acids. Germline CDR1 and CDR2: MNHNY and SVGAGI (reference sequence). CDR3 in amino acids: CASSYFNREGSPLHF. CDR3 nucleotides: TGTGCCAGCAGTTACTTTAACAGGGAGGGTTCACCCCTCCACTTT.